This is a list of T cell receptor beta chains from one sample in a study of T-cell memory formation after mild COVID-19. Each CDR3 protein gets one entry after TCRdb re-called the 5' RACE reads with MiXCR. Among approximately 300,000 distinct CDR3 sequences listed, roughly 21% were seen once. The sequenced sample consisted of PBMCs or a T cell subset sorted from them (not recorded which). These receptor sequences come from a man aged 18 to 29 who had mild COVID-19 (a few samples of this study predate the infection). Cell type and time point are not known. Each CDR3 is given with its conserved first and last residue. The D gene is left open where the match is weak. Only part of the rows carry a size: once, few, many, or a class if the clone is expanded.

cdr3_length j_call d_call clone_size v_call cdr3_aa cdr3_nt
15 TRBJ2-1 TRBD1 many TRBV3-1 CASSPDRVILNEQFF TGTGCCAGCAGCCCGGACAGGGTAATTCTCAATGAGCAGTTCTTC
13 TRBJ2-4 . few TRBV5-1 CASSPLAKNIQYF TGCGCCAGCAGCCCACTAGCCAAAAACATTCAGTACTTC
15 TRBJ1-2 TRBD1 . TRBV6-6 CASSYLAGQGNGYTF TGTGCCAGCAGTTACTTAGCGGGACAGGGAAATGGCTACACCTTC
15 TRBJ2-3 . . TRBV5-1 CASSLTGLSTDTQYF TGCGCCAGCAGCTTGACGGGACTTAGCACAGATACGCAGTATTTT
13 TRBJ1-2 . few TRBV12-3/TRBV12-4 CASSSTLGYGYTF TGTGCCAGCAGTTCGACACTGGGCTATGGCTACACCTTC
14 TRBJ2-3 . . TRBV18 CASSPTGPSDTQYF TGTGCCAGCTCACCAACAGGTCCCTCAGATACGCAGTATTTT
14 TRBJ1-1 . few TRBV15 CATSRGGPNTEAFF TGTGCCACCAGCAGGGGGGGCCCCAACACTGAAGCTTTCTTT
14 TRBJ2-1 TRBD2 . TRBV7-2 CASTQPGLAVEQFF TGTGCCAGCACCCAACCGGGACTAGCGGTAGAGCAGTTCTTC
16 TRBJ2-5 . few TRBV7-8 CASSRPPGQPGETQYF TGTGCCAGCAGCCGACCTCCGGGACAACCTGGGGAGACCCAGTACTTC
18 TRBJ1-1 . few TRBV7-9 CASSSSTLSVGSDTEAFF TGTGCCAGCAGCTCCTCTACGTTAAGTGTGGGGAGCGACACTGAAGCTTTCTTT
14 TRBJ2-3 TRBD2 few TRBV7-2 CASSNQRGADTQYF TGTGCCAGCAGCAATCAGCGGGGGGCAGATACGCAGTATTTT
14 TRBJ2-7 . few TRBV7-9 CASSLEDRRGEQYF TGTGCCAGCAGCTTAGAGGACAGGCGGGGCGAGCAGTACTTC
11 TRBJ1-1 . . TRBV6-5 CASRGGTEAFF TGTGCCAGCAGGGGTGGGACTGAAGCTTTCTTT
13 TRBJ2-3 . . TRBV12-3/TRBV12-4 CASSSPLRDTQYF TGTGCCAGCAGCTCGCCGCTCAGAGATACGCAGTATTTT
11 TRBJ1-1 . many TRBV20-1 CSARGDTEAFF TGCAGTGCCAGGGGTGATACTGAAGCTTTCTTT
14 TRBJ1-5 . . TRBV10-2 CASGDNYSNQPQHF TGCGCCAGCGGGGACAACTATAGCAATCAGCCCCAGCATTTT
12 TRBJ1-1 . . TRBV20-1 CSAPEMNTEAFF TGCAGTGCCCCAGAGATGAACACTGAAGCTTTCTTT
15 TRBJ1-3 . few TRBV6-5 CASRPWAFSGNTIYF TGTGCCAGCAGGCCCTGGGCTTTCTCTGGAAACACCATATATTTT
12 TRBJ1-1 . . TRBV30 CAWSRGVREAFF TGTGCCTGGAGCCGGGGGGTCCGGGAAGCTTTCTTT
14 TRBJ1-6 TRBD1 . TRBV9 CASSVDRVNSPLHF TGTGCCAGCAGCGTGGACAGGGTAAATTCACCCCTCCACTTT
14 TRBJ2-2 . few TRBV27 CASGPGANTGELFF TGTGCCAGCGGGCCGGGGGCGAACACCGGGGAGCTGTTTTTT
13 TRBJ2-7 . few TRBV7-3 CASSRIGGAEQYF TGTGCCAGCAGCCGAATCGGCGGGGCCGAGCAGTACTTC
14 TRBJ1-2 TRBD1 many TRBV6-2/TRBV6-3 CASSRGTGTYGYTF TGTGCCAGCAGTCGAGGGACAGGGACCTATGGCTACACCTTC
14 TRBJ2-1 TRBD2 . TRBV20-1 CSAGAGGSSGEQFF TGCAGTGCTGGGGCGGGAGGGTCAAGTGGTGAGCAGTTCTTC
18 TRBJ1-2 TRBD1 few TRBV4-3 CASSQEEVWRQGAHGYTF TGCGCCAGCAGCCAAGAAGAGGTCTGGAGACAGGGGGCCCATGGCTACACCTTC
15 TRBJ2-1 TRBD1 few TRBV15 CATSRAGTGNNEQFF TGTGCCACCAGCAGGGCCGGGACAGGCAACAATGAGCAGTTCTTC
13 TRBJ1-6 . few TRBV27 CATAGQSNSPLHF TGTGCCACCGCAGGACAGTCTAATTCACCCCTCCACTTT
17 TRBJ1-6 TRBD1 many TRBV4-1 CASSPAPGQGYPSPLHF TGCGCCAGCAGCCCAGCCCCGGGACAGGGGTATCCGTCACCCCTCCACTTT
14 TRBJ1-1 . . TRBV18 CASAEDSLNTEAFF TGTGCCAGCGCTGAGGACAGTCTGAACACTGAAGCTTTCTTT
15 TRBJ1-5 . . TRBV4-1 CASSQAEGVNQPQHF TGCGCCAGCAGCCAAGCGGAGGGGGTCAATCAGCCCCAGCATTTT
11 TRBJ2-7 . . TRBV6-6 CASSTAYEQYF TGTGCCAGCAGTACGGCGTACGAGCAGTACTTC
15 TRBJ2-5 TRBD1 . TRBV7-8 CASSLGQHLQETQYF TGTGCCAGCAGCTTGGGACAGCACTTACAAGAGACCCAGTACTTC
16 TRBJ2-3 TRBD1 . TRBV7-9 CASSFSGTGTTDTQYF TGTGCCAGCAGTTTCTCCGGGACAGGGACCACAGATACGCAGTATTTT
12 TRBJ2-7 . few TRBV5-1 CASSLELIEQYF TGCGCCAGCAGCTTGGAATTAATAGAGCAGTACTTC
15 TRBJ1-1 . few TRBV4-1 CASSALGQTNTEAFF TGCGCCAGCAGCGCCTTGGGACAAACGAACACTGAAGCTTTCTTT
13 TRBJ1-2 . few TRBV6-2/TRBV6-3 CASLGRGVYGYTF TGTGCCAGCCTCGGAAGGGGCGTCTATGGCTACACCTTC
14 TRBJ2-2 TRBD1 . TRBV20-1 CSARQGASAGELFF TGCAGTGCCAGACAGGGGGCTAGTGCCGGGGAGCTGTTTTTT
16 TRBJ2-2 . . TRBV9 CASSEQGGINTGELFF TGTGCCAGCTCGGAGCAGGGTGGGATAAACACCGGGGAGCTGTTTTTT
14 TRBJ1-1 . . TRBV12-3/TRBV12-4 CASSLGGGTTEAFF TGTGCCAGCAGTTTAGGGGGAGGGACCACTGAAGCTTTCTTT
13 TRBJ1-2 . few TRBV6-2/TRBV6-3 CASSTPVGVRYTF TGTGCCAGCAGCACCCCCGTCGGGGTACGCTACACCTTC
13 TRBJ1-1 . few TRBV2 CASRKTLNTEAFF TGTGCCAGCAGGAAGACATTAAACACTGAAGCTTTCTTT
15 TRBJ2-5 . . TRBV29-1 CSVEDVAGYQETQYF TGCAGCGTTGAAGATGTGGCAGGGTACCAAGAGACCCAGTACTTC
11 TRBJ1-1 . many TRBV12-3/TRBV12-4 CASSWGVEAFF TGTGCCAGCAGCTGGGGGGTCGAAGCTTTCTTT
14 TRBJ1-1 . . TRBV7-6 CASSVDSLNTEAFF TGTGCCAGCAGCGTGGACAGCTTGAACACTGAAGCTTTCTTT
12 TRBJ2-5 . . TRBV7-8 CASSSNRETQYF TGTGCCAGCAGCTCAAACAGAGAGACCCAGTACTTC
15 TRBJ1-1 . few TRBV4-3 CASSQDVWVNLEAFF TGCGCCAGCAGCCAAGATGTCTGGGTCAACCTTGAAGCTTTCTTT
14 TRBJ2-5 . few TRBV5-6 CASSLDRQEETQYF TGTGCCAGCAGCTTGGACCGACAGGAAGAGACCCAGTACTTC
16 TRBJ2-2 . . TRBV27 CASQKTGTRGTGELFF TGTGCCAGCCAAAAAACCGGGACCCGGGGGACCGGGGAGCTGTTTTTT
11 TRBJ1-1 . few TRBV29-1 CSVGRALEAFF TGCAGCGTTGGACGGGCACTCGAAGCTTTCTTT
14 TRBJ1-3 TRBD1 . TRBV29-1 CSVDGQGEGNTIYF TGCAGCGTCGACGGACAGGGTGAAGGAAACACCATATATTTT
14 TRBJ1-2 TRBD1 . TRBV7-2 CASSGTGGWYGYTF TGTGCCAGCAGTGGGACAGGGGGGTGGTATGGCTACACCTTC
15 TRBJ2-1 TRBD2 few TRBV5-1 CASSLDGGTYNEQFF TGCGCCAGCAGCTTAGACGGGGGGACTTACAATGAGCAGTTCTTC
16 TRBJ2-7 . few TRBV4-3 CASSQAVGRASYEQYF TGCGCCAGCAGCCAAGCAGTCGGACGGGCCTCCTACGAGCAGTACTTC
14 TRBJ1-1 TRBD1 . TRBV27 CASRPGTGITEAFF TGTGCCAGCAGGCCGGGGACAGGGATCACTGAAGCTTTCTTT
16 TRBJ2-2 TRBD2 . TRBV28 CASSLWGGTNTGELFF TGTGCCAGCAGTTTGTGGGGGGGTACGAACACCGGGGAGCTGTTTTTT
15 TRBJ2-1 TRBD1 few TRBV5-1 CASSFTTGVNNEQFF TGCGCCAGCAGCTTTACGACAGGGGTGAACAATGAGCAGTTCTTC
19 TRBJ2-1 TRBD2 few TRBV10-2 CASSDHGGTRGPEGNEQFF TGCGCCAGCAGTGACCACGGGGGGACTAGAGGGCCGGAAGGGAATGAGCAGTTCTTC